Here is one T cell receptor (beta chain) with its context. Its specificity is unknown. This may arise from a read error, as a much more abundant clone is one base away. cDNA specific to TCR beta was made from 450 to 650 ng of total RNA, with a constant-region primer employed for priming. Three nested multiplex PCR rounds, a slightly modified ARM-PCR method, built the TCR beta libraries. The study ran its first two PCR rounds for roughly 9 cycles each, using TRBV1-TRBV30 forward primers and a C-beta reverse primer. TCRdb reanalysed the multiplex PCR reads using MiXCR and keeps one entry per CDR3 protein. This sample has roughly 180,000 distinct CDR3 sequences, with about 60% found just once. This sample is part of a study of tumor-infiltrating lymphocytes in primary liver carcinoma. Overall study findings and caveats: Lesser overlap characterized tumor-adjacent and tumor-blood pairs relative to tumor region pairs. Tumors had a significantly higher top-250-clone fraction than blood (p = 0.039).

The CDR3 contains 17 residues. The V end was cut by 0 bases, the J end by 5 bases, with 18 bases between. Per the germline V gene, CDR1 is SGHAT and CDR2 is FQNNGV. The source of the blood RNA was unsorted whole blood, and germline DNA was extracted as well. The patients, who had chronic HBV infection, were treatment-naive (untreated). The authors collected four milliliters of peripheral blood before surgery. Sequencing input: peripheral blood. The source of this sequence is a middle-aged man with primary liver carcinoma and hepatitis B virus infection. The genes are TRBV11-2 and TRBJ2-3; maybe TRBD2 (6 bases). The CDR3 protein is CASSLDVQAGCKDTQYF. Written as DNA, the CDR3 is TGTGCCAGCAGCTTAGATGTTCAGGCGGGGTGCAAAGATACGCAGTATTTT.